This TCR beta chain emerged from a study of graft-versus-host responses after intestinal transplantation. On the study more broadly: Following induction with anti-thymocyte globulin, all recipients were given tacrolimus and steroids for two to four years.

The study, taken as a whole, reports: Analysis identified GvH clones in recipient marrow, with some appearing first in ileum or blood. When patients had graft-donor T cell macrochimerism, their allografts held high graft-versus-host to host-versus-graft clonal ratios.

Germline lookup yields CDR1 MGHDK and CDR2 SYGVNS. The CDR3 runs 14 residues. V lost 3 bases to trimming and J lost 2 bases, with 8 bases between them. As concerns this clone: Its specificity is unknown.

The data were produced by immunoSEQ multiplex PCR, yet TCRdb's version contains in-frame clones alone and is incomplete. The sample lists 45,000 to 60,000 clones, approximately 91% occurring once. The specimen was unstimulated CD4+ T cells sorted from spleen or lymph node cells, collected before transplant. The rearrangement links TRBV25-1 to TRBJ1-5, with D possibly being TRBD1 (6 bases). This TCR came from a human donor who was the organ donor for an intestinal transplant. The CDR3 DNA follows: TGTGCCAGCAGTGACAGACAGGGCAATCAGCCCCAGCATTTT. It is translated as CASSDRQGNQPQHF.